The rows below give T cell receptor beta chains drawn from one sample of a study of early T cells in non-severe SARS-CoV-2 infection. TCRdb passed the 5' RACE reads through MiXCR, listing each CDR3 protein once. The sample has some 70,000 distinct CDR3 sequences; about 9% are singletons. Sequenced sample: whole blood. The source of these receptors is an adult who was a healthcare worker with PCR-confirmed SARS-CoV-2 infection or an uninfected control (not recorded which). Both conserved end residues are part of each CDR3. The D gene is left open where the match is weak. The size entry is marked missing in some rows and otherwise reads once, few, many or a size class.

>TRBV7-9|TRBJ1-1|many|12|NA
CASSFGLYEAFF
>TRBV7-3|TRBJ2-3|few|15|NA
CASSDSGSRTDTQYF
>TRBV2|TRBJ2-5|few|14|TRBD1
CASSHRDRKETQYF
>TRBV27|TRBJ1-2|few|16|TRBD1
CASRTDRGPTNYGYTF
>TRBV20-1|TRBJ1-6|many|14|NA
CSASYAGDNSPLHF
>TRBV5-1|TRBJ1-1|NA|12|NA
CASSFQGPEAFF
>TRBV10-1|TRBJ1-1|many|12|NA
CAGRIGNTEAFF
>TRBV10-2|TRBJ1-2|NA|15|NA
CASSESNSPRSGYTF
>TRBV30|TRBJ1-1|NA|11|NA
CAWNVNTEAFF
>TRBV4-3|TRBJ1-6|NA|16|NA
CASSQDSQAYNSPHHF
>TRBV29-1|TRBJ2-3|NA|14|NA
CSVEDWPRLDTQYF
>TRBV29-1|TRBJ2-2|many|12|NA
CSVDWAGGELFF
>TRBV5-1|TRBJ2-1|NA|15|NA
CASSLWAENYNEQFF
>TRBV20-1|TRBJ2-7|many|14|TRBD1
CSAIAGQGIDEQYF
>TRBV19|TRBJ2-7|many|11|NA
CASSFLEEQYF
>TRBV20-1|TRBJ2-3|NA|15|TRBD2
CSARASGGSHDTQYF
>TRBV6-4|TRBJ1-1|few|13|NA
CASSHQVNTEAFF
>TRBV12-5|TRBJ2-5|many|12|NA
CASGPRMETQYF
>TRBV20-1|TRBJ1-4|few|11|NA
CSARRGEKLFF
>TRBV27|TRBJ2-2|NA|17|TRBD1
CASASRGQGANTGELFF
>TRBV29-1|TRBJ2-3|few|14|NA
CSVERGIGTDTQYF
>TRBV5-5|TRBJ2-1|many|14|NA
CASSLAGQYNEQFF
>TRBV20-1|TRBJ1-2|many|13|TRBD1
CSAYSGQGPGYTF
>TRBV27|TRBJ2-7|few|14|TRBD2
CASSARGGAYEQYF
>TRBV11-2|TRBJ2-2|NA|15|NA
CASSLDLAVTGELFF
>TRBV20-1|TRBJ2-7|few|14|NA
CSAVLAGDRNEQYF
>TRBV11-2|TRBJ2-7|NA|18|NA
CASSLGAGLLASSYEQYF
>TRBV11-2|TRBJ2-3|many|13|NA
CASSLASTDTQYF
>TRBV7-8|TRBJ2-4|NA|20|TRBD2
CASSPREGVSQWAAKNIQYF
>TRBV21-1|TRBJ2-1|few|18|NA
CASRAGTSGGSSYNEQFF
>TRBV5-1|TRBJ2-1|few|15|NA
CASSLEVRAYNEQFF
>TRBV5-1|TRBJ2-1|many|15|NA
CASTLRRTGDYEQFF
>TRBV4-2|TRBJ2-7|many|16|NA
CASSQELEMQPYEQYF
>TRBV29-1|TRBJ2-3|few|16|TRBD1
CSVESYRGVSTDTQYF
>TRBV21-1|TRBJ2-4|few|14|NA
CARMFTGGKNIQYF
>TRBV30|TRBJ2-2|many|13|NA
CARGLSNTGELFF
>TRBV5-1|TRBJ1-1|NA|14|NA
CASSLARGGTEVFF
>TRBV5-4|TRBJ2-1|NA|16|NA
CASSLFFSTSSHEQFF
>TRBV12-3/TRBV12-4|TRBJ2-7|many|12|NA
CASSPAGYEQYF
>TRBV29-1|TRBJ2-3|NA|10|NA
CSYRTDTQYF
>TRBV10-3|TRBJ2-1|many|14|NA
CAIGSEAARNEQFF
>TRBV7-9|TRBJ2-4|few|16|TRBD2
CASSKPTSVAKNIQYF
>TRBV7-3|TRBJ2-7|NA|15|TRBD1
CASSLGTGRSYEQYF
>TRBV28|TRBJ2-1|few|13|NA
CASRGGVYGEQFF
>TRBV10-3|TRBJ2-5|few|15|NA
CAISELGSAGETQYF
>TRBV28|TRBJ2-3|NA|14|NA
CASKGLGSTDTQYF
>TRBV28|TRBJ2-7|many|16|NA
CASSLTLLKGSYEQYF
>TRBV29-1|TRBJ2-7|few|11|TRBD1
CSVGQGIQQYF
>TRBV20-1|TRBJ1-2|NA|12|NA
CSAIDSNYGYTF
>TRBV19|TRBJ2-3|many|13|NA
CATGTYRTDTQYF
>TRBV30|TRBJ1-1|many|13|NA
CAWSVGGITEVFF
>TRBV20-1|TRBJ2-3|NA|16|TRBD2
CSARDVRGLASDTQYF
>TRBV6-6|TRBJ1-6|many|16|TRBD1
CASSYSPGQGASPLHF
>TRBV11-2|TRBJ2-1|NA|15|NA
CASSTLGGHYNEQFF
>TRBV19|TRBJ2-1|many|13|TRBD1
CASRKQGADEQFF
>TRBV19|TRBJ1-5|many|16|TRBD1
CASSTSGQGVGQPQHF
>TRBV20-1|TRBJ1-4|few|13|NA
CSASPGALGRLFF
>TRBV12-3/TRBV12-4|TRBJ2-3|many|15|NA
CASSSTQVPTDTQYF
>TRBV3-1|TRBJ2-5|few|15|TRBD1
CASSQDPGGRETQYF
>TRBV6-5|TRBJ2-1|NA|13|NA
CASSANRNGEQFF